The TCR beta chain described here comes from a study of shared clonotypes between healthy human individuals. CDR3 length: 16 residues. Germline V gene sequence: CDR1 KGHSH, CDR2 LQKENI. V lost 0 bases and J lost 6; bases outside the gene matches: 5. Method: immunoSEQ multiplex PCR; TCRdb's copy keeps in-frame clones and lacks some. The data contain about 490,000 clones, over 75% of them singletons. None of the donors, who were healthy HIV-negative adults, had recently had acute infections or vaccinations. Each sample came from a Caucasian adult donor living in Nashville, Tennessee. Researchers drew on approximately 92 million PBMCs for genomic DNA from unsorted samples.

This sequence originates from a middle-aged woman in good health. Some clones in this sample may be carry-over from other donors' samples. Sequenced sample: PBMCs. The genes are TRBV18 and TRBJ2-1; 10 positions agree with TRBD2. In nucleotides, the CDR3 is TGTGCCAGCTCACCACCTAGCGGGAGGTTTGGCAATGAGCAGTTCTTC. It yields the protein CASSPPSGRFGNEQFF.